This TCR beta chain derives from a study of blood T cell repertoires in COVID-19. For the study at large: Italy, Spain and the United States were the sources of the convalescent and acute COVID-19 samples. PBMCs, B-cell-depleted T cells, or T cells were the source of the cDNA or gDNA that made up the material.

With 5 bases removed from V and 1 base from J, the gap between germline ends came to 9 bases. This CDR3 has 13 residues. In the source study's methods: Amplification of reference gene primers provided the estimated nucleated cell counts. Assay: immunoSEQ multiplex PCR; the TCRdb copy retains only in-frame clones and omits some. V and J calls and clone size follow that table, whereas D and trimming were derived from the DNA. The sample includes about 270,000 clones, about four fifths of them seen just once. Specimen: peripheral blood. This sequence joins TRBV12-3 or TRBV12-4 and TRBJ2-7, with a weak D call TRBD2 (6 bases). The clonotype comes from a woman aged 18-35 years with acute or convalescent COVID-19. CDR3 in DNA: TGTGCCAGCAGTCGGGAGAGGTCCTACGAGCAGTACTTC. It encodes CASSRERSYEQYF.